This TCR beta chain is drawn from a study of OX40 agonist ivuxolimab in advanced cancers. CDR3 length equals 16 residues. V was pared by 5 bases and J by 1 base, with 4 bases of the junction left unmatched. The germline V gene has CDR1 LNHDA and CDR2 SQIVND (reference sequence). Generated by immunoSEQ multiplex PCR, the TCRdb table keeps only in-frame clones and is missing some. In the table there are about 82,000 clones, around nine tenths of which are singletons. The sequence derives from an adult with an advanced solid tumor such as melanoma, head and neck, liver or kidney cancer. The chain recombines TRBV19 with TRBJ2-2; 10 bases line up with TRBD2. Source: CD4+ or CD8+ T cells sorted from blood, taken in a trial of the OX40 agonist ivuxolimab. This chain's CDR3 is CASSPRLAGNTGELFF. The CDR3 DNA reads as TGTGCCAGTAGTCCCAGACTAGCGGGGAACACCGGGGAGCTGTTTTTT.